The 23 T cell receptor beta chains given below trace back to one sample, sequenced in a study of blood T cell repertoires in COVID-19. Sequenced by immunoSEQ multiplex PCR; TCRdb stores in-frame clones only, minus some. The sample has around 190,000 clones, about four fifths seen once. Sequences were obtained from PBMCs or T cells enriched from blood (not recorded which). Every receptor here comes from a woman in her 30s who had been exposed to COVID-19.

The chain employs TRBV27 and TRBJ2-2; D gene unclear. This CDR3 has 16 amino acids. With 1 base removed from V and 1 base from J, the gap between germline ends came to 10 bases. CDR1 and CDR2 (germline): MNHEY, SMNVEV (reference sequence). The CDR3 DNA sequence: TGTGCCAGCAGTTTATTTCTCGGCGGGAACACCGGGGAGCTGTTTTTT. Translation gives CASSLFLGGNTGELFF.

This clone has a single count. The genes are TRBV10-3 and TRBJ1-5, with D maybe TRBD1 (6 bases). Trimming shortened V by 8 bases and J by 0 bases, and 14 bases separated the two germline ends. The CDR3 consists of 15 residues. Germline CDR1 and CDR2: ENHRY and SYGVKD. Here the CDR3 reads CAIAKGGTSNQPQHF. CDR3 in DNA: TGTGCCATCGCGAAAGGGGGAACTAGCAATCAGCCCCAGCATTTT.

The chain combines TRBV12-5 with TRBJ1-1, with TRBD1 identical over 7 bases. V trimming: 0 bases; J trimming: 11 bases; junction bases outside the gene matches: 9. Per the germline V gene, CDR1 is LGHNT and CDR2 is FRNRAP. The CDR3 covers 14 residues. The CDR3 DNA is TGTGCTAGTGGTTTGGTAGACAGGGAAGTTTTGGCTTTCTTT. This encodes CASGLVDREVLAFF.

The V gene is TRBV2, the J gene TRBJ1-2; 8 nucleotides align to TRBD1. Losses at the gene ends were 7 bases for V and 2 bases for J; bases not matched to a gene: 9. Germline V gives CDR1 SNHLY, CDR2 FYNNEI. The CDR3 spans 15 residues. The CDR3 reads CASTKGQGVNYGYTF. CDR3 coding DNA: TGTGCCAGCACTAAAGGACAGGGTGTAAACTATGGCTACACCTTC.

The chain recombines TRBV5-4 with TRBJ2-3; possible D gene TRBD1, 6 bases. The germline gives CDR1 SGHNT, CDR2 YYREEE (reference sequence). The CDR3 loop spans 18 amino acids. Trimming stripped 0 bases from V and 2 bases from J, with 19 bases between. CDR3 coding DNA: TGTGCCAGCAGCTTGGCCGGGTCCAGGGGCCGATCCACAGATACGCAGTATTTT. Protein: CASSLAGSRGRSTDTQYF.

The CDR3, as DNA: TGTGCCAGTAGTATAGAGGGTAGCGGGGGATACAATGAGCAGTTCTTC. It specifies CASSIEGSGGYNEQFF. The V call is TRBV19, the J call TRBJ2-1, with 9 bases lining up with TRBD2. CDR1 and CDR2 from the germline V gene are LNHDA and SQIVND (reference sequence). The CDR3 runs to 16 residues. Trimming at V came to 0 bases and at J to 4 bases, leaving 4 bases not matched to a gene.

This chain links TRBV5-1 with TRBJ2-5; D ambiguous. Germline V gives CDR1 SGHRS, CDR2 YFSETQ. Trimming took off 4 bases at V and 5 bases at J, with 18 bases between the two ends. The CDR3 has 15 amino acids. DNA of the CDR3: TGCGCCAGCAGCCCAAAACCGACAAGGTCGGAGACCCAGTACTTC. Encoded protein: CASSPKPTRSETQYF.

In its sample, this clone was seen once. The V gene is TRBV6-2 or TRBV6-3, the J gene TRBJ2-5; 13 nucleotides line up with TRBD2. J lost 4 bases, V lost 4 bases, and 6 bases had no gene match. The CDR3 loop spans 16 amino acids. Germline V gene lookup returns CDR1 MNHEY and CDR2 SVGEGT. In nucleotides, the CDR3 is TGTGCCAGCAGTTCTAGACTAGCGGGGGGCCTAGAGACCCAGTACTTC. Amino acid sequence: CASSSRLAGGLETQYF.

This chain connects TRBV7-9 to TRBJ2-7; possibly TRBD1 for D (7 bases). The CDR3 sequence is 15 residues long. Trimming pared 3 bases from V and 2 bases from J, leaving 14 bases between. Per the germline V gene, CDR1 is SEHNR and CDR2 is FQNEAQ (reference sequence). DNA of the CDR3: TGTGCCAGCAGCTTGCGGGGCCAGGGGGCCTACGAGCAGTACTTC. Protein sequence: CASSLRGQGAYEQYF. Supplemented by reference TRBV7-9 and TRBJ2-7, the full variable domain reads DTGVSQNPRHKITKRGQNVTFRCDPISEHNRLYWYRQTLGQGPEFLTYFQNEAQLEKSRLLSDRFSAERPKGSFSTLEIQRTEQGDSAMYLCASSLRGQGAYEQYFGPGTRLTVT.

The V call is TRBV18, the J call TRBJ2-7, with 8 bases matching TRBD1. The CDR3 spans 13 residues. Trimming cost V 3 bases and J 7 bases; bases outside gene matches: 5. Germline CDR1 and CDR2: KGHSH and LQKENI. The CDR3 loop reads CASSPLQGGEQYF. As DNA, the CDR3 is TGTGCCAGCTCACCCTTACAGGGGGGTGAGCAGTACTTC.

CDR3 sequence reads: CASSPQGGTTYNEQFF. DNA of the CDR3: TGTGCCAGCAGCCCACAGGGGGGTACCACCTACAATGAGCAGTTCTTC. V and J are TRBV9 and TRBJ2-1; 8 nucleotides agree with TRBD1. V was pared by 4 bases and J by 2 bases, with 8 bases of the junction left unmatched. CDR1 is SGDLS, CDR2 YYNGEE, per germline. The CDR3 has 16 amino acids.

The V gene is TRBV5-1, the J gene TRBJ2-5, with TRBD1 as a possible D gene (6 bases). This CDR3 comprises 15 residues. V was trimmed by 4 bases and J by 5 bases, leaving 18 bases between them. CDR1 is SGHRS and CDR2 is YFSETQ in the germline V gene. The CDR3 loop reads CASSSEQGMMETQYF. In DNA form, the CDR3 reads TGCGCCAGCAGCAGCGAACAGGGAATGATGGAGACCCAGTACTTC.

This chain links TRBV27 with TRBJ2-7; TRBD2 matches at 8 bases. J gave up 6 bases and V 3 bases, and 7 bases lay outside the gene matches. This CDR3 contains 14 residues. Germline V gives CDR1 MNHEY, CDR2 SMNVEV (reference sequence). CDR3 nucleotide sequence: TGTGCCAGCAGTTTTCGCGGACTAGCCGGCGAGCAGTACTTC. Translation: CASSFRGLAGEQYF.

The genes are TRBV9 and TRBJ1-2, with TRBD1 matching over 8 bases. Germline CDR1 reads SGDLS; CDR2 reads YYNGEE. V lost 0 bases, J lost 1 base, and 11 bases stayed unmatched. This CDR3 region has 18 residues. The CDR3, as DNA: TGTGCCAGCAGCGTAGGTGGTCCGGGACAGGATATTAACTATGGCTACACCTTC. Translated, it gives CASSVGGPGQDINYGYTF.

As DNA, the CDR3 is TGTGCCAGCAGCTTTTCCGGGACAGGGCGCAATGAGCAGTTCTTC. Its translation: CASSFSGTGRNEQFF. V gene TRBV7-8 combines with J gene TRBJ2-1; 9 bases align to TRBD1. V gave up 3 bases and J gave up 6 bases; unmatched junction bases: 6. The CDR3 loop spans 15 amino acids. The germline V gene encodes CDR1 SGHVS and CDR2 FQNEAQ.

DNA for the CDR3: TGTGCCAGCAGCCAACAGGGATATACAGATACGCAGTATTTT. Protein product: CASSQQGYTDTQYF. This chain links TRBV3-1 (or the pseudogene TRBV3-2) with TRBJ2-3, with D tentatively TRBD1 (5 bases). The CDR3 is made up of 14 amino acids. V was pared by 2 bases and J by 3 bases, with 9 bases between. Germline loops: CDR1 LGHDT, CDR2 YNNKEL (reference sequence).

In its sample, this clone was seen once. V is TRBV6-5 and J is TRBJ2-1; D not certain. The germline CDR1 and CDR2 sequences are MNHEY and SVGAGI. With 4 bases removed from V and 11 bases from J, the gap between germline ends came to 15 bases. The CDR3 runs to 13 residues. The CDR3 reads CASSFRLVDQQFF. DNA of the CDR3: TGTGCCAGCAGTTTTAGACTCGTCGACCAGCAGTTCTTC.

The CDR3 coding sequence is TGTGCCAGCAGTAGCGGAGGACTAGCGGGTCCCCACGCCTACGAGCAGTACTTC. As protein: CASSSGGLAGPHAYEQYF. The chain carries TRBV11-2 and TRBJ2-7; 11 positions match TRBD2. V dropped 6 bases and J dropped 2; count of bases not matched to a gene: 15. The germline CDR1 and CDR2 sequences are SGHAT and FQNNGV. The CDR3 sequence is 18 residues long.

The chain recombines TRBV19 with TRBJ1-4; D perhaps matches TRBD1 (5 bases). Germline CDR1 is LNHDA and CDR2 is SQIVND (reference sequence). CDR3 length: 13 residues. V lost 9 bases and J 3 bases, leaving 11 bases between the germline ends. The CDR3 region has the DNA TGTGCCAGCTCTGACAGCTCTAATGAAAAACTGTTTTTT. Translated, it gives CASSDSSNEKLFF. The variable domain in full, with the rest retrieved from reference TRBV19 and TRBJ1-4, is DGGITQSPKYLFRKEGQNVTLSCEQNLNHDAMYWYRQDPGQGLRLIYYSQIVNDFQKGDIAEGYSVSREKKESFPLTVTSAQKNPTAFYLCASSDSSNEKLFFGSGTQLSVL.

The DNA for the CDR3 is TGTGCCAGCAGCCCCACAGGGCGTAATGAAAAACTGTTTTTT. This codes for CASSPTGRNEKLFF. This chain uses TRBV7-2 with TRBJ1-4; TRBD1 might be the D (6 bases). The CDR3 is made up of 14 amino acids. Trimming took off 5 bases at V and 4 bases at J, with 11 bases between the two ends. From germline, CDR1 is SGHTA and CDR2 FQGNSA.

The V and J genes are TRBV28 and TRBJ2-7, with TRBD1 as a possible D gene (6 bases). Germline V gene data show CDR1 as MDHEN and CDR2 as SYDVKM. V lost 7 bases and J lost 1, with 17 bases in between. This CDR3 has 15 amino acids. The DNA of the CDR3 is TGTGCCAGCACCCTAAGAGGGGGTAGGTCCTACGAGCAGTACTTC. Protein sequence: CASTLRGGRSYEQYF.

This chain links TRBV5-1 with TRBJ2-3; D perhaps matches TRBD2 (6 bases). CDR3 length: 13 amino acids. Between the trimmed V and J ends, which lost 0 bases and 6 bases, there was a span of 8 bases. Germline CDR1 and CDR2: SGHRS and YFSETQ. The CDR3 bases are TGCGCCAGCAGCTTGGACCTAGCGGATACGCAGTATTTT. This encodes CASSLDLADTQYF.

Only a few counts were recorded for this clone. The chain joins TRBV12-3 or TRBV12-4 to TRBJ1-1, with a tentative D call TRBD1 (6 bases). With 6 bases removed from V and 2 bases from J, the gap between germline ends came to 10 bases. This CDR3 has 13 residues. The CDR3: CASRLQGNTEAFF. DNA for the CDR3: TGTGCCAGCAGATTACAGGGCAACACTGAAGCTTTCTTT.